These 22 T cell receptor beta chains originate from one sample sequenced in a study of immune characterization of retroperitoneal liposarcoma (dated by TCRdb to the late 2010s). Libraries were constructed by PCR. Reads for this sample came from a NextSeq 500. TCRdb handled the public reads itself, with Q25 trimming in fastp and clone calling in MiXCR, and kept productive beta chains. Each record represents a unique CDR3 protein, reported with the most common genes and DNA among its rows. The table for this sample lists some 9,300 distinct CDR3 sequences; 26% of them were counted only once. Of the sample, under 25% is held by the ten largest clones. The sample taken for sequencing was blood. The receptors were sampled from a male donor with retroperitoneal liposarcoma.

There are many counts of this clonotype. This chain links TRBV6-1 with TRBJ2-5; D may be TRBD2 (6 bases). Germline V gene sequence: CDR1 MNHNS, CDR2 SASEGT. V lost 6 bases and J lost 1, with 15 bases in between. The length of the CDR3 is 15 residues. The CDR3 sequence is CASSVDGLSQETQYF. CDR3 sequence (DNA): TGTGCCAGCAGCGTTGACGGACTATCCCAAGAGACCCAGTACTTC.

The table lists this clonotype with many counts. The chain has TRBV6-1 and TRBJ1-1; D remains unclear. The CDR3 consists of 14 residues. From germline, CDR1 is MNHNS and CDR2 SASEGT. V was clipped by 2 bases and J by 4 bases, with 11 bases between them. CDR3 sequence (DNA): TGTGCCAGCAGTGAAACTCGGGGAAGCACTGAAGCTTTCTTT. Protein sequence: CASSETRGSTEAFF.

Concerning this clonotype: The CDR3 ends on some other residue instead of the conserved phenylalanine or tryptophan, so this is likely a read error. The DNA is left out, because the CDR3 cannot be placed on it with certainty; the CDR3 is given as TCRdb lists it. J is TRBJ2-6 and V is TRBV6-1; TRBD2, the D gene given by the table, was not confirmed from the DNA. The CDR3 numbers 17 amino acids, ends counted. Germline V gene sequence: CDR1 MNHNS, CDR2 SASEGT. CDR3 in amino acids: CASSYSPGTGETQYFGP.

This chain joins TRBV12-3 or TRBV12-4 and TRBJ2-3, with TRBD1 matching over 9 bases. The CDR3 covers 14 residues. With 5 bases clipped from V and 5 bases from J, the junction kept 5 bases outside the gene matches. Here the CDR3 DNA reads TGTGCCAGCAGTCTCGGGACAGGGCAAGATACGCAGTATTTT. Residues: CASSLGTGQDTQYF.

This clonotype was detected many times. The chain carries TRBV7-8 and TRBJ2-5; the match to TRBD2 covers 10 bases. The CDR3 sequence is 16 residues long. Germline V gives CDR1 SGHVS, CDR2 FQNEAQ. V trimming: 5 bases; J trimming: 2 bases; junction bases outside the gene matches: 8. CDR3 amino acids: CASSRWTSGSQETQYF. In nucleotides, the CDR3 is TGTGCCAGCAGCAGGTGGACTAGCGGATCTCAAGAGACCCAGTACTTC.

The chain has TRBV6-6 and TRBJ2-3; possible D gene TRBD2, 6 bases. Germline-derived CDR1 and CDR2 are MNHNY and SVGAGI (reference sequence). CDR3 length: 16 amino acids. V was pared by 2 bases and J by 1 base, with 13 bases between. The CDR3 sequence is CASSYQGAGRTDTQYF. CDR3 coding DNA: TGTGCCAGCAGTTACCAAGGCGCGGGGCGCACAGATACGCAGTATTTT.

The chain recombines TRBV28 with TRBJ2-1; D is uncertain. The J call is uncertain, as TRBJ2-5 better fits the DNA end. Germline-derived CDR1 and CDR2 are MDHEN and SYDVKM. The CDR3 contains 14 residues. The CDR3 spells CASSLYRRVETQYF. CDR3 DNA: TGTGCCAGCAGTTTATACCGACGGGTAGAGACCCAGTACTTC.

This rearrangement joins TRBV6-1 to TRBJ2-5; D possibly corresponds to TRBD2 (7 bases). The CDR3 is 13 residues long. The germline CDR1 and CDR2 sequences are MNHNS and SASEGT. The V gene lost 8 bases and the J gene lost 4 bases, with 14 bases spanning the gap. CDR3 loop: CASGEGGLETQYF. The CDR3 nucleotides read TGTGCCAGCGGGGAGGGGGGGTTAGAGACCCAGTACTTC.

In this sample, this clonotype turned up a few times. This chain uses TRBV6-4 with TRBJ2-7; D is possibly TRBD2 (6 bases). The V gene lost 2 bases and the J gene lost 3 bases, with 11 bases spanning the gap. The CDR3 length is 14 residues. The germline V gene has CDR1 MRHNA and CDR2 SNTAGT. CDR3 in amino acids: CASSDGAGNYEQYF. The CDR3 DNA follows: TGTGCCAGCAGTGACGGAGCGGGTAACTACGAGCAGTACTTC.

By sample share, this clonotype is medium-sized (0.01 to 0.1%). This chain uses TRBV4-1 with TRBJ2-5; 9 positions agree with TRBD1. Germline assignment: CDR1 MGHRA and CDR2 YSYEKL. V trimming: 2 bases; J trimming: 5 bases; junction bases outside the gene matches: 9. There are 16 residues in the CDR3. The CDR3 nucleotides are TGCGCCAGCAGCCAAAAACAGGGGGCGCAAGGGGAGACCCAGTACTTC. This translates into CASSQKQGAQGETQYF.

About this clonotype itself: A much larger clone differs by one base, so this may be a read error. DNA of the CDR3: TGTGCCAGCAGCACGGGACACGCCGGAAACTACGAGCAGTTCTTC. Translating gives CASSTGHAGNYEQFF. The rearrangement joins TRBV7-8 to TRBJ2-1; D may be TRBD1 (6 bases). Germline V gene sequence: CDR1 SGHVS, CDR2 FQNEAQ. V shed 5 bases and J shed 10 bases, with 21 bases lying between them. The CDR3 is 15 residues long.

This clonotype is judged medium-sized. This chain connects TRBV6-1 to TRBJ2-5; 11 bases align to TRBD1. The CDR3 has 16 amino acids. V trimming: 5 bases; J trimming: 4 bases; junction bases outside the gene matches: 9. Germline CDR1 is MNHNS and CDR2 is SASEGT. The DNA for the CDR3 is TGTGCCAGCAGTTATGGACAGGGGGCGTCGGGAGAGACCCAGTACTTC. It specifies CASSYGQGASGETQYF.

This clonotype was detected ten times or more. The chain carries TRBV6-1 and TRBJ2-1, with D perhaps matching TRBD1 (6 bases). Per germline, CDR1 MNHNS and CDR2 SASEGT. The CDR3 consists of 15 residues. Between the trimmed V and J ends, which lost 6 bases and 4 bases, there was a span of 16 bases. This CDR3 is CASSPFRDMYNEQFF. In DNA, the CDR3 is TGTGCCAGCAGCCCCTTCCGGGACATGTACAATGAGCAGTTCTTC.

This clonotype is categorized as medium-sized (0.01 to 0.1%). V gene TRBV6-1 combines with J gene TRBJ2-1; TRBD2 might be the D (7 bases). Germline V gene lookup returns CDR1 MNHNS and CDR2 SASEGT. V was cut by 2 bases and J by 1 base, with 12 bases left in between. CDR3 length: 16 residues. The CDR3 protein is CASSEYGGPSYNEQFF. The CDR3, as DNA: TGTGCCAGCAGTGAATACGGGGGGCCTTCCTACAATGAGCAGTTCTTC.

This clonotype is judged medium-sized. The chain is built from TRBV6-1 and TRBJ1-2; no clear D gene. The CDR3 runs 14 residues. Trimming removed 3 bases from V and 4 bases from J, with 12 bases in between. Germline assignment: CDR1 MNHNS and CDR2 SASEGT. The CDR3 loop is CASSEDGSLYGYTF. CDR3 DNA sequence: TGTGCCAGCAGTGAGGACGGATCCCTCTATGGCTACACCTTC.

The chain is built from TRBV5-5 and TRBJ1-6, with D uncertain. The CDR3 extends over 15 amino acids. CDR1 is SGHKS and CDR2 is YYEKEE in the germline V gene (reference sequence). Trimming left V 4 bases short and J 0 bases short, with 8 bases between. CDR3 in amino acids: CASSTLSSYNSPLHF. The CDR3 DNA reads as TGTGCCAGCAGCACTCTGAGCTCCTATAATTCACCCCTCCACTTT.

About this clonotype itself: A read error may be the cause here, since a much bigger clone is one base away. This chain uses TRBV4-1 with TRBJ2-1; D remains unclear. V dropped 1 base and J dropped 13 bases, with 17 bases sitting between them. This CDR3 is 14 amino acids long. In germline, CDR1 is MGHRA, CDR2 YSYEKL. The CDR3 here is CASSQVVTKETQFF. CDR3 DNA sequence: TGCGCCAGCAGCCAAGTCGTGACCAAAGAGACCCAGTTCTTC.

In this sample, this clonotype turned up a few times. The J gene is TRBJ2-3, the V gene TRBV6-5; TRBD1 matches 9 bases. J was trimmed by 4 bases and V by 0 bases; bases with no gene match: 5. The germline CDR1 and CDR2 sequences are MNHEY and SVGAGI. CDR3 length equals 16 residues. The DNA for the CDR3 is TGTGCCAGCAGTTACTCCGGGACAGGGTTCGCAGATACGCAGTATTTT. As protein: CASSYSGTGFADTQYF.

There are a few counts of this clonotype. The chain uses TRBV11-3 and TRBJ2-1; D might be TRBD1 (5 bases). Near its end, the DNA agrees better with TRBJ2-5, so the J call may be wrong. Germline CDR1 is SGHNT and CDR2 is YENEEA. The CDR3 is 18 residues long. The CDR3 DNA follows: TGTGCCAGCAGCTTTCTGGGTCAGATGACAGAGACCCAAGAGACCCAGTACTTC. Its translation: CASSFLGQMTETQETQYF.

The V gene is TRBV6-5, the J gene TRBJ2-1, with D possibly TRBD2 on 6 matching bases. With the DNA end fitting TRBJ2-7 better, the J assignment may be wrong. Germline assignment: CDR1 MNHEY and CDR2 SVGAGI. This CDR3 region has 15 residues. CDR3 region: CASRTELFGGYEQYF. The CDR3 DNA reads TGTGCCAGCCGGACCGAATTATTCGGGGGATACGAGCAGTACTTC.

By its share, this clonotype is medium-sized. The chain combines TRBV6-1 with TRBJ2-1, with 8 positions matching TRBD1. Trimming at V came to 6 bases and at J to 7 bases, leaving 11 bases not matched to a gene. Germline CDR1 MNHNS, CDR2 SASEGT. The CDR3 is 15 residues long. In DNA form, the CDR3 reads TGTGCCAGCAGACATACCGGGACAGGCACTAATGAGCAGTTCTTC. This gives the protein CASRHTGTGTNEQFF.

Ten or more counts support this clonotype. The genes are TRBV6-1 and TRBJ1-1, with TRBD1 matching 7 bases. This CDR3 has 13 residues. V dropped 8 bases and J dropped 6; count of bases not matched to a gene: 9. Germline V CDR1 and CDR2: MNHNS, SASEGT. DNA of the CDR3: TGTGCCAGCCTACGGGACAGTATTTCTGAAGCTTTCTTT. The encoded protein is CASLRDSISEAFF.